This T cell receptor (beta chain) was obtained from a study of blood T cell repertoires in COVID-19. Study information: From T cells, B-cell-depleted T cells, or PBMCs came the material, which was cDNA or gDNA.

This table comes from immunoSEQ multiplex PCR, and its TCRdb copy is limited to in-frame clones, with some not included. The top ten clones hold roughly 8.5% of a sample with over 400,000 clones, approximately 90% of them seen once. The V end lost 4 bases, the J end lost 4 bases, and 13 bases lay between the germline ends. Per germline, CDR1 LGHNT and CDR2 FRNRAP. The CDR3 length is 15 residues. This clone appeared a few times. The receptor was isolated from a woman aged 55-70 years who had recovered from COVID-19. The V gene is TRBV12-5, the J gene TRBJ1-4, with D hard to call. Sequenced material: PBMCs or T cells enriched from blood (not recorded which). DNA of the CDR3: TGTGCTAGTGGTTACATTTCCGCTTTTAATGAAAAACTGTTTTTT. It is translated as CASGYISAFNEKLFF.